These T cell receptor beta chains were read from a single sample in a study of blood T cell repertoires in COVID-19. Profiled with immunoSEQ multiplex PCR; TCRdb holds only in-frame clones, not every one. Of about 120,000 clones listed, about three quarters are singletons. Sequenced input: peripheral blood. These receptors were taken from a woman in her sixties or seventies with acute or convalescent COVID-19. CDR3s include the opening cysteine and the closing phenylalanine or tryptophan. The D gene is left open where the match is weak. The size of a clone is reported for some rows only, either as once, few or many, or as a class for expanded clones.

>NA|TRBJ1-2|NA|TRBV3-1/TRBV3-2
TGTGCCAGCAGCCCCCTTACAGATAACTATGGCTACACCTTC
CASSPLTDNYGYTF
>NA|TRBJ2-3|NA|TRBV5-4
TGTGCCAGCAGCTTGAGCGGCGCAGATACGCAGTATTTT
CASSLSGADTQYF
>TRBD2|TRBJ2-1|NA|TRBV6-2/TRBV6-3
TGTGCCAGCAGTTACTTCGGGACTAGCGGGAGATCTGGGAATGAGCAGTTCTTC
CASSYFGTSGRSGNEQFF
>NA|TRBJ1-6|NA|TRBV4-3
TGCGCCAGCAGCCAAGACGCGGGTTGGGGTTCACCCCTCCACTTT
CASSQDAGWGSPLHF
>NA|TRBJ1-5|NA|TRBV9
TGTGCCAGCAGCGTAGGTCAGGGTCAGCCCCAGCATTTT
CASSVGQGQPQHF
>NA|TRBJ1-1|few|TRBV7-9
TGTGCCAGCAGCTTATTTGGCAGGAACACTGAAGCTTTCTTT
CASSLFGRNTEAFF
>NA|TRBJ2-5|NA|TRBV2
TGTGCCAGCAGTGGGGGCAGGGGAGGGGAGACCCAGTACTTC
CASSGGRGGETQYF
>TRBD1|TRBJ2-5|once|TRBV28
TGTGCCAGCAGTTCGGCCCAGGGGGATGAGACCCAGTACTTC
CASSSAQGDETQYF
>TRBD1|TRBJ1-5|once|TRBV6-5
TGTGCCAGCAGTCCAGGGGGCGATACTCAGCCCCAGCATTTT
CASSPGGDTQPQHF
>TRBD2|TRBJ2-2|NA|TRBV9
TGTGCCAGCAGCGGGAAAGGACTAGCGGCGAACACCGGGGAGCTGTTTTTT
CASSGKGLAANTGELFF
>TRBD2|TRBJ2-3|few|TRBV5-4
TGTGCCAGCAGCTTGGCCCGAACGGGAGGACGCACAGATACGCAGTATTTT
CASSLARTGGRTDTQYF
>TRBD1|TRBJ1-1|NA|TRBV12-3/TRBV12-4
TGTGCCAGCATGGGACAGGGGATGTATGAAGCTTTCTTT
CASMGQGMYEAFF
>NA|TRBJ2-2|once|TRBV4-2
TGTGCCAGCAGCCATACTAGCACCGGGGAGCTGTTTTTT
CASSHTSTGELFF
>NA|TRBJ1-3|NA|TRBV4-2
TGTGCCAGCAGCCAGGACAACAGGGACACCATATATTTT
CASSQDNRDTIYF
>TRBD2|TRBJ2-3|NA|TRBV9
TGTGCCAGCAGCGTAGGTAGTCGGGGGGACTACCCAGATACGCAGTATTTT
CASSVGSRGDYPDTQYF
>NA|TRBJ2-3|NA|TRBV6-5
TGTGCCAGCACCCGATCGGGTGCAGATACGCAGTATTTT
CASTRSGADTQYF
>NA|TRBJ2-3|once|TRBV19
TGTGCCAGCGCTGGGGCATCGGCAGATACGCAGTATTTT
CASAGASADTQYF
>NA|TRBJ2-3|NA|TRBV5-6
TGTGCCAGCAGCTTGGGGAGCTTCTCTGCAGATACGCAGTATTTT
CASSLGSFSADTQYF
>TRBD1|TRBJ1-1|NA|TRBV10-1
TGCGCCAGCAGTGAGTCGTGGACAGGGGACACTGAAGCTTTCTTT
CASSESWTGDTEAFF
>NA|TRBJ1-1|once|TRBV30
TGTGCCTGGTCAGATCGTGGCAGAATGAACACTGAAGCTTTCTTT
CAWSDRGRMNTEAFF
>TRBD2|TRBJ2-1|NA|TRBV29-1
TGCAGCGTTGAATCCGGGACTAGCGGGGGAATGGGTGAGCAGTTCTTC
CSVESGTSGGMGEQFF